This T cell receptor (beta chain) was sequenced for a study of CD8 T cells in ankylosing spondylitis (TCRdb year 2017). Background on the whole study: The study profiled T cell receptor beta repertoires in healthy donors and ankylosing spondylitis patients to find disease-linked TCR variants. In total, the full study cohort was made up of some 110 healthy donors and 20 to 25 ankylosing spondylitis patients. Samples of peripheral blood were taken, and for ankylosing spondylitis patients, synovial fluid was collected as well. What the research found in general, with its limitations: The disease-linked clones showed a CD8+ phenotype and occurred at relatively low frequencies in peripheral blood. Blood from ankylosing spondylitis patients appeared to be characterized by a TCR beta motif made up of fewer than ten highly homologous amino acid variants. Some motif variants had previously been reported in the synovial fluid and blood of reactive arthritis patients, which suggests shared mechanisms of disease initiation. Significant enrichment of the disease-linked clones was reported in matched synovial fluid samples from ankylosing spondylitis patients.

Reading from cysteine to phenylalanine, the CDR3 counts 15 amino acids. The CDR3 DNA has 45 bases and is translated from base 1. CDR1 is given as LNHNV and CDR2 as YYDKDF, both from the germline V gene (reference sequence). Trimming removed 3 bases from V and 0 bases from J, leaving 9 bases between the germline ends. This clonotype was observed a handful of times. This receptor's antigen is unknown. No base quality information exists; no much larger clone differs at one position. This sample was sequenced with an Illumina HiSeq 2500. Quantitative 5'-RACE with molecular barcodes was used to prepare TCR beta libraries. Regarding the original processing steps: To identify disease-linked TCR variants, a new computational method was used, one built on a probabilistic model of VDJ rearrangement. TCRdb applied fastp at Q25 and MiXCR to the public reads, then kept only in-frame beta chains. When rows share a CDR3 protein, they turn into one entry using the most common DNA and genes. Clone size and V and J calls follow TCRdb, not the original study. Across this sample there are fewer than 500,000 distinct CDR3 sequences, with 20% to 25% seen only once. About 16% of the sample is in the top ten clones.

The chain is assembled from TRBV15 and TRBJ2-1; TRBD2 is a possible D gene, resting on 6 matching bases. The sequence was collected from a male donor with ankylosing spondylitis. Material for sequencing was blood, either unsorted or a sorted T cell fraction (not recorded which). At the DNA level, the sequence is TGTGCCACCAGCAGGCTAGCGCGCTCCTACAATGAGCAGTTCTTC. Protein translation: CATSRLARSYNEQFF.